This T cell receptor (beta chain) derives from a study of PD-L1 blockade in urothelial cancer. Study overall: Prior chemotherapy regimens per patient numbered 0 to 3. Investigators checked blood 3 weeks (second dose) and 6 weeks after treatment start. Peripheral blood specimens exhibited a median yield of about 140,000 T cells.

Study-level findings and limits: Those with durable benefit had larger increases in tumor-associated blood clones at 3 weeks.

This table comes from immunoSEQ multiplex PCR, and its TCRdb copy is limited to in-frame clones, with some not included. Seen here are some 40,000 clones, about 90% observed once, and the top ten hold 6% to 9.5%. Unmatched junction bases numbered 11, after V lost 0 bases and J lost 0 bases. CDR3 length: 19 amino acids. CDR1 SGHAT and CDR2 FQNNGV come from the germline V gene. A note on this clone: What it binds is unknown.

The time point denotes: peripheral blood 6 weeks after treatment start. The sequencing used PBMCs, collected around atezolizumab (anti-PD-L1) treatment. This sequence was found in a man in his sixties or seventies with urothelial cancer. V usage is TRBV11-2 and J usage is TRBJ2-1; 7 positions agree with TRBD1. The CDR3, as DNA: TGTGCCAGCAGCTTAGATCCGAGGGACAGCCCAGACTCCTACAATGAGCAGTTCTTC. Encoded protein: CASSLDPRDSPDSYNEQFF.